Below are 27 T cell receptor beta chains sequenced from a single sample in a study of T cell changes during pregnancy in multiple sclerosis (dated by TCRdb to the late 2010s). The library was obtained by the immunoSEQ multiplex PCR assay. Not all clones reach the TCRdb copy of this immuneACCESS table, which keeps in-frame sequences only. Checked studies attribute under half of the gap to unresolved V genes and leave the rest unexplained. Present in this sample are some 80,000 clones, about 95% of which were seen just once. Jointly, the top ten make up about 1% of the sample. The sequences come from peripheral blood, collected in the second trimester of pregnancy. Receptors were obtained from a female donor with multiple sclerosis, enrolled in a pregnancy study.

This sequence joins TRBV4-3 and TRBJ2-3; possibly TRBD2 for D (6 bases). The CDR3 contains 16 residues. V lost 0 bases, J lost 3 bases, and 13 bases lay in between. CDR1 is LGHNA, CDR2 YSLEER, per germline. CDR3 region: CASSQEYGSVTDTQYF. The CDR3 DNA sequence: TGCGCCAGCAGCCAAGAATACGGGAGTGTAACAGATACGCAGTATTTT.

This chain connects TRBV6-5 to TRBJ2-7; D is undetermined. The V end lost 2 bases, the J end lost 2 bases, and 13 bases lay between the germline ends. CDR1 and CDR2 from the germline V gene are MNHEY and SVGAGI. This CDR3 is 15 amino acids long. The DNA of the CDR3 is TGTGCCAGCAGTTACACTGCCCTCGCCCCCTACGAGCAGTACTTC. Residues: CASSYTALAPYEQYF.

This clone was recorded only once. The chain is built from TRBV25-1 and TRBJ2-7, with 7 nucleotides matching TRBD2. CDR3 size: 14 residues. With 3 bases clipped from V and 0 bases from J, the junction kept 2 bases outside the gene matches. Germline CDR1 MGHDK, CDR2 SYGVNS. The DNA of the CDR3 is TGTGCCAGCAGTGATTGGGGGGGCTCCTACGAGCAGTACTTC. This gives the protein CASSDWGGSYEQYF.

The chain uses TRBV5-4 and TRBJ2-5, with D tentatively TRBD2 (5 bases). This CDR3 contains 14 residues. Between the trimmed V and J ends, which lost 2 bases and 3 bases, there was a span of 11 bases. The germline V gene encodes CDR1 SGHNT and CDR2 YYREEE (reference sequence). CDR3 coding DNA: TGTGCCAGCAGCTTAAGCCTAGCTAAAGAGACCCAGTACTTC. Protein: CASSLSLAKETQYF.

The J gene is TRBJ1-1, the V gene TRBV4-3; D is undetermined. Germline V gene sequence: CDR1 LGHNA, CDR2 YSLEER. V gave up 0 bases and J gave up 0 bases, with 8 bases separating them. This CDR3 is built from 15 residues. The CDR3 here is CASSQDRSMNTEAFF. The CDR3 DNA follows: TGCGCCAGCAGCCAAGACAGATCGATGAACACTGAAGCTTTCTTT.

The genes are TRBV7-9 and TRBJ2-3; 14 bases are a match to TRBD2. Germline V gene data show CDR1 as SEHNR and CDR2 as FQNEAQ (reference sequence). V trimming: 5 bases; J trimming: 4 bases; junction bases outside the gene matches: 2. CDR3 length: 15 amino acids. The CDR3, as DNA: TGTGCCAGCAGCGTGGGACTAGCGGGAGCAGATACGCAGTATTTT. This encodes CASSVGLAGADTQYF.

The gene calls are TRBV5-1 and TRBJ2-7; the D gene is possibly TRBD2 (6 bases). Germline V gene sequence: CDR1 SGHRS, CDR2 YFSETQ. V lost 3 bases, J lost 2 bases, and 9 bases lay in between. This CDR3 contains 13 residues. The DNA of the CDR3 is TGCGCCAGCAGCTCTGGGACTGCCTACGAGCAGTACTTC. Residues: CASSSGTAYEQYF.

The genes are TRBV6-1 and TRBJ1-6; D is unresolved. Per the germline V gene, CDR1 is MNHNS and CDR2 is SASEGT. Trimming removed 4 bases from V and 9 bases from J, with 16 bases in between. This CDR3 region has 15 residues. The CDR3 spells CASSASAGLGSPLHF. CDR3 bases: TGTGCCAGCAGTGCTTCCGCGGGTCTTGGTTCACCCCTCCACTTT.

This sequence joins TRBV4-3 and TRBJ1-1; unclear D gene. The V and J ends lost 4 bases and 1 base respectively, with 7 bases between them. This CDR3 comprises 13 residues. Germline loops: CDR1 LGHNA, CDR2 YSLEER. The CDR3 sequence: CASSRATNTEAFF. CDR3 sequence (DNA): TGCGCCAGCAGCCGGGCAACGAACACTGAAGCTTTCTTT.

V and J are TRBV5-6 and TRBJ2-7; the D gene is possibly TRBD1 (6 bases). The CDR3 runs 14 residues. Between the trimmed V and J ends, which lost 5 bases and 6 bases, there was a span of 18 bases. Germline V gives CDR1 SGHDT, CDR2 YYEEEE. CDR3 loop: CASRSVGGSGEQYF. The CDR3 region has the DNA TGTGCCAGCAGGAGTGTAGGGGGAAGCGGCGAGCAGTACTTC.

Details on this clone: The same CDR3 is also encoded by other DNA sequences in this sample. The chain carries TRBV27 and TRBJ1-2; D remains unclear. Germline CDR1 and CDR2: MNHEY and SMNVEV (reference sequence). Trimming pared 2 bases from V and 2 bases from J, leaving 9 bases between. The CDR3 is 14 amino acids. CDR3 in amino acids: CASSLRRQNYGYTF. The DNA of the CDR3 is TGTGCCAGCAGTTTACGCAGGCAGAACTATGGCTACACCTTC.

The chain employs TRBV6-5 and TRBJ1-2, with TRBD1 matching over 10 bases. The trim removed 2 bases at V and 4 bases at J, leaving 7 bases unmatched. The CDR3 runs 16 residues. Looked up from germline, CDR1 is MNHEY and CDR2 is SVGAGI. The CDR3 reads CASSYRGQGRSYGYTF. As DNA, the CDR3 is TGTGCCAGCAGTTACCGGGGACAGGGGCGTAGCTATGGCTACACCTTC.

CDR3 sequence: CASSLAGGPLNYGYTF. In nucleotides, the CDR3 is TGTGCCAGCAGCTTGGCCGGGGGGCCCCTAAACTATGGCTACACCTTC. The genes are TRBV5-6 and TRBJ1-2; D may be TRBD1 (6 bases). Trimming took 0 bases from V and 2 from J, leaving 14 bases between them. This CDR3 region has 16 residues. CDR1 is SGHDT and CDR2 is YYEEEE in the germline V gene.

The gene calls are TRBV19 and TRBJ2-7; TRBD1 agrees at 7 bases. The J segment lost 5 bases and the V segment lost 5 bases, leaving 9 bases of the junction unmatched. This CDR3 contains 14 residues. Germline V gives CDR1 LNHDA, CDR2 SQIVND (reference sequence). CDR3 bases: TGTGCCAGTAGTGTTGGGACAGATGTGGACGAGCAGTACTTC. It translates to CASSVGTDVDEQYF.

This rearrangement joins TRBV28 to TRBJ1-1, with TRBD1 identical over 7 bases. CDR1 and CDR2 from the germline V gene are MDHEN and SYDVKM. The length of the CDR3 is 14 residues. The V segment lost 8 bases and the J segment 0 bases; nucleotides outside the gene matches: 6. The CDR3 loop reads CASRPGQLNTEAFF. The CDR3 DNA reads TGTGCCAGCCGACCGGGACAGCTGAACACTGAAGCTTTCTTT.

In this sample, this clone turned up once. The genes are TRBV28 and TRBJ1-1; maybe TRBD1 (5 bases). Germline V gene sequence: CDR1 MDHEN, CDR2 SYDVKM. The CDR3 spans 13 residues. Trimming pared 3 bases from V and 4 bases from J, leaving 9 bases between. DNA of the CDR3: TGTGCCAGCAGTTTCCGGGGGGGCACTGAAGCTTTCTTT. The encoded protein is CASSFRGGTEAFF.

V gene TRBV6-4 combines with J gene TRBJ2-1, with 13 bases that match TRBD2. V was pared by 6 bases and J by 4 bases, with 3 bases of the junction left unmatched. Germline V CDR1 and CDR2: MRHNA, SNTAGT. The length of the CDR3 is 15 residues. This CDR3 reads CASRQLAGGYNEQFF. The CDR3 nucleotides are TGTGCCAGCAGGCAACTAGCGGGAGGGTACAATGAGCAGTTCTTC.

V and J are TRBV6-1 and TRBJ1-2, with 7 positions matching TRBD1. CDR3 size: 14 residues. Germline CDR1 MNHNS, CDR2 SASEGT. With V trimmed by 6 bases and J by 1 base, 5 bases remained unmatched. The CDR3 is CASRTGQINYGYTF. CDR3 sequence (DNA): TGTGCCAGCAGAACGGGACAGATTAACTATGGCTACACCTTC.

This clone was seen once. This chain links TRBV11-2 with TRBJ2-3, with D possibly being TRBD2 (8 bases). V dropped 2 bases and J dropped 3 bases, with 15 bases sitting between them. The CDR3 runs 16 residues. CDR1 SGHAT and CDR2 FQNNGV come from the germline V gene. In nucleotides, the CDR3 is TGTGCCAGCAGCTTAAGGGGGCGGGAGGCGACAGATACGCAGTATTTT. Amino acids: CASSLRGREATDTQYF.

J is TRBJ1-2 and V is TRBV6-1; D possibly corresponds to TRBD1 (5 bases). Trimming stripped 4 bases from V and 1 base from J, with 13 bases between. CDR3 length: 15 amino acids. CDR1 and CDR2 (germline): MNHNS, SASEGT. CDR3 residues: CASSAKGRRNYGYTF. DNA for the CDR3: TGTGCCAGCAGTGCCAAGGGGCGGCGTAACTATGGCTACACCTTC.

The rearrangement joins TRBV27 to TRBJ2-7; 9 nucleotides match TRBD1. The CDR3 runs to 13 residues. Germline CDR1 and CDR2: MNHEY and SMNVEV (reference sequence). The junction had 8 bases not matched to a gene; V was cut back by 5 bases and J by 9 bases. CDR3 sequence (DNA): TGTGCCAGCAGTCTCCACAGGGGGCGTGGGCAGTACTTC. This sequence encodes CASSLHRGRGQYF.

CDR3: CASRVGGDTEAFF. The CDR3 region has the DNA TGTGCCAGCAGGGTTGGGGGGGACACTGAAGCTTTCTTT. The J gene is TRBJ1-1, the V gene TRBV2; a weak D match, TRBD1 (5 bases). Germline V gene data show CDR1 as SNHLY and CDR2 as FYNNEI. This CDR3 region has 13 residues. Trimming left V 6 bases short and J 3 bases short, with 11 bases between.

This chain links TRBV27 with TRBJ1-1; D is unclear. The germline gives CDR1 MNHEY, CDR2 SMNVEV (reference sequence). Trimming removed 0 bases from V and 0 bases from J, with 5 bases in between. This CDR3 has 14 residues. This CDR3 is CASSLSRVNTEAFF. Written as DNA, the CDR3 is TGTGCCAGCAGTTTATCGCGGGTGAACACTGAAGCTTTCTTT.

The rearrangement uses TRBV6-1 and TRBJ1-2, with TRBD1 matching 7 bases. CDR3 size: 13 residues. Trimming at V came to 11 bases and at J to 4 bases, leaving 10 bases not matched to a gene. Germline CDR1 and CDR2: MNHNS and SASEGT. CDR3 region: CASLGWDSYGYTF. CDR3 sequence (DNA): TGTGCCTCCCTTGGGTGGGACAGCTATGGCTACACCTTC.

The genes are TRBV9 and TRBJ1-1; 7 nucleotides match TRBD1. This CDR3 has 15 amino acids. Trimming removed 2 bases from V and 1 base from J; junction bases left unmatched: 5. Looked up from germline, CDR1 is SGDLS and CDR2 is YYNGEE. The CDR3 protein is CASSVTGAANTEAFF. CDR3 sequence (DNA): TGTGCCAGCAGCGTTACAGGGGCGGCGAACACTGAAGCTTTCTTT.

On this clone: The same CDR3 arises from other DNA sequences in this sample as well. The chain combines TRBV7-6 with TRBJ2-2; possible D gene TRBD1, 6 bases. The V end lost 5 bases, the J end lost 6 bases, and 10 bases lay between the germline ends. Germline V gene lookup returns CDR1 SGHVS and CDR2 FNYEAQ. The CDR3 extends over 13 amino acids. CDR3 sequence: CASSLGGAGELFF. Here the CDR3 DNA reads TGTGCCAGCAGCCTTGGGGGCGCCGGGGAGCTGTTTTTT.

This chain links TRBV4-1 with TRBJ1-2, with 10 bases lining up with TRBD1. With 3 bases clipped from V and 8 bases from J, the junction kept 6 bases outside the gene matches. In germline, CDR1 is MGHRA, CDR2 YSYEKL. This CDR3 region has 14 residues. The CDR3 bases are TGCGCCAGCAGCCACCTGGGGACAGGGGACGGCTACACCTTC. This translates into CASSHLGTGDGYTF.